These T cell receptor beta chains were read from a single sample in a study of CD8 T cells in ankylosing spondylitis. TCRdb analysed the 5' RACE reads with MiXCR anew, one entry per CDR3 protein. The sample has 200,000 to 250,000 distinct CDR3 sequences, around 16% seen once; the top ten hold about two fifths. The sample comprised blood, either unsorted or a sorted T cell fraction (not recorded which). These receptors came from a male donor with ankylosing spondylitis. Both conserved end residues are part of each CDR3. D genes are given only for firm matches. Some rows mark clone size as missing; the rest say once, few, many or name a class of expanded clone.

clone_size	d_call	v_call	j_call	cdr3_aa	cdr3_nt
NA	NA	TRBV6-1	TRBJ2-1	CASRRSANSYNEQFF	TGTGCCAGCAGACGGAGCGCGAACTCCTACAATGAGCAGTTCTTC
few	NA	TRBV5-4	TRBJ2-1	CASTEAEQLDNEQFF	TGTGCCAGCACGGAAGCCGAACAACTTGACAATGAGCAGTTCTTC
few	TRBD2	TRBV7-6	TRBJ2-7	CASSLAGGYAGEQYF	TGTGCCAGCAGCTTAGCGGGAGGGTATGCGGGAGAGCAGTACTTC
NA	TRBD1	TRBV28	TRBJ1-5	CASSLEGAFNQPQHF	TGTGCCAGCAGTTTAGAGGGGGCTTTCAATCAGCCCCAGCATTTT
NA	TRBD2	TRBV5-1	TRBJ2-3	CASSLLLAGGPDTQYF	TGCGCCAGCAGCTTACTACTAGCGGGAGGGCCGGATACGCAGTATTTT
many	TRBD1	TRBV27	TRBJ2-7	CASSRQGAYEQYF	TGTGCCAGCAGTCGACAGGGGGCCTACGAGCAGTACTTC
few	TRBD2	TRBV27	TRBJ2-1	CASGAGEHTLNEQFF	TGTGCCAGCGGAGCGGGAGAGCATACTCTCAATGAGCAGTTCTTC
few	NA	TRBV12-3/TRBV12-4	TRBJ2-1	CASGWSYNEQFF	TGTGCCAGCGGATGGAGCTACAATGAGCAGTTCTTC
NA	NA	TRBV19	TRBJ2-3	CASRPYEGNTDTQYF	TGTGCCAGTAGGCCCTATGAGGGGAACACAGATACGCAGTATTTT
NA	NA	TRBV20-1	TRBJ1-2	CSATDEDFMMSGYTF	TGCAGTGCTACGGACGAAGATTTTATGATGAGTGGCTACACCTTC
few	TRBD1	TRBV12-3/TRBV12-4	TRBJ1-4	CASSVTGVLFF	TGTGCCAGCAGCGTAACAGGGGTTCTGTTTTTT
many	NA	TRBV20-1	TRBJ2-7	CSARGTTPYEQYF	TGCAGTGCTAGAGGGACTACCCCCTACGAGCAGTACTTC
NA	NA	TRBV4-1	TRBJ1-2	CASSQDTGHGYTF	TGCGCCAGCAGCCAAGATACGGGTCATGGCTACACCTTC
NA	NA	TRBV5-1	TRBJ2-3	CASSLDGDPTDTQYF	TGCGCCAGCAGCTTGGATGGGGACCCCACAGATACGCAGTATTTT
NA	TRBD1	TRBV7-9	TRBJ1-2	CASSFRRDSQGGGYTF	TGTGCCAGCAGCTTCCGTCGGGACAGCCAGGGAGGTGGCTACACCTTC
many	NA	TRBV20-1	TRBJ2-1	CSARHTLEAYEQFF	TGCAGTGCTAGACATACGTTGGAGGCCTATGAGCAGTTCTTC
NA	NA	TRBV5-1	TRBJ1-1	CASSFLGAGTEAFF	TGCGCCAGCAGCTTCCTGGGGGCGGGCACTGAAGCTTTCTTT
NA	TRBD2	TRBV11-1	TRBJ2-1	CASSAQPGTSGGAAYNEQFF	TGTGCCAGCAGCGCCCAACCCGGGACTAGCGGGGGGGCCGCCTACAATGAGCAGTTCTTC
NA	TRBD1	TRBV2	TRBJ1-1	CASSVSAQGAGETEAFF	TGTGCCAGCAGTGTTTCCGCGCAGGGGGCAGGAGAAACTGAAGCTTTCTTT
few	TRBD2	TRBV15	TRBJ2-5	CATSLGLAGVETQYF	TGTGCCACCAGCCTAGGACTAGCGGGAGTAGAGACCCAGTACTTC
NA	TRBD2	TRBV15	TRBJ2-5	CATSRAWAGVETQYF	TGTGCCACCAGCAGAGCGTGGGCGGGAGTTGAGACCCAGTACTTC
few	NA	TRBV3-1	TRBJ2-2	CASSQYSGSGTGELFF	TGTGCCAGCAGCCAATACTCGGGAAGCGGGACCGGGGAGCTGTTTTTT
many	TRBD2	TRBV29-1	TRBJ2-7	CSVESGSSYEQYF	TGCAGCGTTGAGAGCGGGAGCTCCTACGAGCAGTACTTC
few	TRBD1	TRBV27	TRBJ2-1	CASSLYSETGSINEQFF	TGTGCCAGCAGTTTATATTCCGAGACAGGGTCCATCAATGAGCAGTTCTTC
NA	TRBD2	TRBV4-2	TRBJ2-5	CASSPPPGLAEETQYF	TGTGCCAGCAGCCCCCCACCGGGACTAGCGGAAGAGACCCAGTACTTC
NA	NA	TRBV2	TRBJ1-2	CASSDAGDGVYGYTF	TGTGCCAGCAGTGATGCGGGGGACGGTGTCTATGGCTACACCTTC
few	NA	TRBV29-1	TRBJ2-5	CSVYGIEEETQYF	TGCAGCGTCTACGGTATAGAGGAAGAGACCCAGTACTTC
NA	NA	TRBV27	TRBJ2-5	CASSLMALAETQYF	TGTGCCAGCAGTTTAATGGCATTAGCAGAGACCCAGTACTTC
NA	NA	TRBV9	TRBJ2-7	CASSVGVAATYEQYF	TGTGCCAGCAGCGTAGGTGTAGCGGCCACCTACGAGCAGTACTTC
NA	TRBD1	TRBV5-1	TRBJ2-7	CASSPRDSPGYEQYF	TGCGCCAGCAGCCCCAGGGACAGCCCCGGATACGAGCAGTACTTC
few	NA	TRBV13	TRBJ1-1	CASSLSVGTGQGLNTEAFF	TGTGCCAGCAGCTTAAGTGTGGGCACGGGGCAGGGACTGAACACTGAAGCTTTCTTT
NA	NA	TRBV4-1	TRBJ2-7	CASSSDRHYEQYF	TGCGCCAGCAGTTCCGACAGGCACTACGAGCAGTACTTC
few	NA	TRBV9	TRBJ1-2	CASSVEGGEADGYTF	TGTGCCAGCAGCGTAGAAGGAGGGGAGGCTGATGGCTACACCTTC
NA	NA	TRBV11-2	TRBJ1-2	CASSNGSPAGGYTF	TGTGCCAGCAGCAACGGGTCCCCCGCCGGTGGCTACACCTTC
many	TRBD2	TRBV4-3	TRBJ2-1	CASSEGLAGLNEQFF	TGCGCCAGCAGCGAGGGACTAGCGGGTCTCAATGAGCAGTTCTTC
many	TRBD2	TRBV7-6	TRBJ2-1	CASSPTASGRTYNEQFF	TGTGCCAGCAGCCCAACGGCTAGCGGGAGGACCTACAATGAGCAGTTCTTC
few	NA	TRBV10-1	TRBJ2-7	CASSESNQGSRPYEQYF	TGCGCCAGCAGTGAGTCGAACCAGGGTAGTCGCCCCTACGAGCAGTACTTC
few	NA	TRBV2	TRBJ2-7	CASSSTKGPLEQYF	TGTGCCAGCAGTTCTACTAAGGGCCCCCTCGAGCAGTACTTC
few	TRBD1	TRBV19	TRBJ2-7	CASSRDRDSYEQYF	TGTGCCAGTAGCCGGGACAGAGACTCCTACGAGCAGTACTTC
few	NA	TRBV7-8	TRBJ1-6	CASSLESVGRNNSPLHF	TGTGCCAGCAGCTTAGAATCTGTCGGTAGAAATAATTCACCCCTCCACTTT
few	TRBD2	TRBV20-1	TRBJ2-2	CSARPGLAEHTGELFF	TGCAGTGCTAGGCCAGGACTAGCGGAACACACCGGGGAGCTGTTTTTT
many	NA	TRBV27	TRBJ2-7	CASSQSGNYEQYF	TGTGCCAGCAGCCAGTCGGGGAACTACGAGCAGTACTTC
few	NA	TRBV29-1	TRBJ1-1	CSVIPGGREMNTEAFF	TGCAGCGTTATACCCGGTGGAAGGGAGATGAACACTGAAGCTTTCTTT
many	NA	TRBV29-1	TRBJ2-1	CIAVGDSYNEQFF	TGCATAGCGGTGGGGGACTCCTACAATGAGCAGTTCTTC
few	NA	TRBV30	TRBJ2-1	CAWGQGNEQFF	TGTGCCTGGGGGCAGGGCAATGAGCAGTTCTTC
NA	TRBD1	TRBV11-2	TRBJ1-1	CASSPSTGGSEAFF	TGTGCCAGCAGCCCATCGACAGGGGGGAGTGAAGCTTTCTTT
NA	TRBD2	TRBV5-1	TRBJ2-7	CASSLATSGGSLSYEQYF	TGCGCCAGCAGCTTGGCGACTAGCGGGGGCTCCCTCTCCTACGAGCAGTACTTC
few	NA	TRBV3-1	TRBJ2-7	CASSQAGDNSYEQYF	TGTGCCAGCAGCCAAGCGGGGGACAATTCCTACGAGCAGTACTTC
NA	NA	TRBV7-6	TRBJ2-7	CASSPINTYEQYF	TGTGCCAGCAGCCCCATTAACACCTACGAGCAGTACTTC
few	NA	TRBV14	TRBJ2-1	CASSRPGNEQFF	TGTGCCAGCAGCCGTCCAGGGAATGAGCAGTTCTTC